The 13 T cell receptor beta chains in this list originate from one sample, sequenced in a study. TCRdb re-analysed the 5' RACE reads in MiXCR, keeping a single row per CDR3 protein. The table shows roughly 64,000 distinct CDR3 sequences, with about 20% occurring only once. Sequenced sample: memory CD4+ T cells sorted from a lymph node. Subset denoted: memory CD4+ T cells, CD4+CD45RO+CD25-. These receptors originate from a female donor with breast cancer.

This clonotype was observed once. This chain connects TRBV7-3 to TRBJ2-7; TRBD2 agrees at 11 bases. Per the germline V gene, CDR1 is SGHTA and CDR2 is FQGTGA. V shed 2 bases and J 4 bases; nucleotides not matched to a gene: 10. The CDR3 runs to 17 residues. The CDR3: CASSLGTSGSYGYEQYF. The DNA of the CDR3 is TGTGCCAGCAGCTTAGGAACTAGCGGGAGTTATGGGTACGAGCAGTACTTC. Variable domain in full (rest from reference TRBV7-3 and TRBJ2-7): GAGVSQTPSNKVTEKGKYVELRCDPISGHTALYWYRQSLGQGPEFLIYFQGTGAADDSGLPNDRFFAVRPEGSVSTLKIQRTERGDSAVYLCASSLGTSGSYGYEQYFGPGTRLTVT.

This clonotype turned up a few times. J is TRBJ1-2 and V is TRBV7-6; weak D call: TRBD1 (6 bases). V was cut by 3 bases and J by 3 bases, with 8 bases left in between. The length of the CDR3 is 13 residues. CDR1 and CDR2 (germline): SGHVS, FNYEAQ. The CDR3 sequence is CASSFRQDYGYTF. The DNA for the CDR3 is TGTGCCAGCAGCTTTAGACAGGACTATGGCTACACCTTC. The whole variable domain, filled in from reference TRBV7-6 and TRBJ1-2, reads GAGVSQSPRYKVTKRGQDVALRCDPISGHVSLYWYRQALGQGPEFLTYFNYEAQQDKSGLPNDRFSAERPEGSISTLTIQRTEQRDSAMYRCASSFRQDYGYTFGSGTRLTVV.

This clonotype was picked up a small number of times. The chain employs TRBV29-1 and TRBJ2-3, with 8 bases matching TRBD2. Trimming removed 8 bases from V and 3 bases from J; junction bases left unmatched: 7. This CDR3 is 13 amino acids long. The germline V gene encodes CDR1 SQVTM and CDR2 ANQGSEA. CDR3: CSIERGRTDTQYF. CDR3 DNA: TGCAGCATCGAGCGGGGGAGAACAGATACGCAGTATTTT.

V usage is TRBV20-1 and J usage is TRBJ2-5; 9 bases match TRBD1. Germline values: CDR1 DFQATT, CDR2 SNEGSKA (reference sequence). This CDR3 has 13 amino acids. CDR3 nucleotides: TGCAGCTCACAACAGGGGGCAGAAGAGACCCAGTACTTC. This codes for CSSQQGAEETQYF.

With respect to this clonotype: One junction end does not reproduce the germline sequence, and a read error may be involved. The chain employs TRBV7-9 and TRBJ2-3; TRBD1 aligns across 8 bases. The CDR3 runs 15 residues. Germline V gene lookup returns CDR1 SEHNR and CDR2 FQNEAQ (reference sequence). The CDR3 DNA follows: TGTGCCGGCAGCTTTGCTGGGACAGGTCGGGATACGCAGTATTTT. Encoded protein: CAGSFAGTGRDTQYF.

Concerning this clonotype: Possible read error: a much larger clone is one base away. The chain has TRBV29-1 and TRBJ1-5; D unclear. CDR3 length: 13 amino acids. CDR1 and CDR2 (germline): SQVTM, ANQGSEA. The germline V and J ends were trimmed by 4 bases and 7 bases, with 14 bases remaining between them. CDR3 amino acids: CSVGLASGQPQHF. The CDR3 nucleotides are TGCAGCGTTGGGTTGGCATCGGGGCAGCCCCAGCATTTT.

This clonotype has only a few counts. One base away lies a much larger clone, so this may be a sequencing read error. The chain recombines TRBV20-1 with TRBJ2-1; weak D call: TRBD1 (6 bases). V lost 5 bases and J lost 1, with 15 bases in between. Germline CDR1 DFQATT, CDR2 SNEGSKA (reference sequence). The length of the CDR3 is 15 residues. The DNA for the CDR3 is TGCAGTGCTTCTCGAGGGGGTGCGTCCTACAATGAGCAGTTCTTC. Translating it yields CSASRGGASYNEQFF.

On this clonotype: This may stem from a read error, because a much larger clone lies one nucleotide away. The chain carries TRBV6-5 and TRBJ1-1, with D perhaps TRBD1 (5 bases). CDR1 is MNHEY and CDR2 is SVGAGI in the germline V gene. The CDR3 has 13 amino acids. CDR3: CAGSRVGFTEAFF. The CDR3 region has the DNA TGTGCCGGCAGCAGGGTGGGGTTCACTGAAGCTTTCTTT.

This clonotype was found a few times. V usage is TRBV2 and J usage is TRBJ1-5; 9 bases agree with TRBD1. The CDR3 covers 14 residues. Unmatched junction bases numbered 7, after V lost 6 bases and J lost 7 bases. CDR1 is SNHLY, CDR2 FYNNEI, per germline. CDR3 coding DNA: TGTGCCAGCAGGGACAGGGGTGAGGGACAGCCCCAGCATTTT. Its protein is CASRDRGEGQPQHF.

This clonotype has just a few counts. The chain's CDR3 is CASSPETSAYNEQFF. CDR3 DNA sequence: TGTGCCAGCAGTCCGGAGACTAGCGCCTACAATGAGCAGTTCTTC. This chain links TRBV28 with TRBJ2-1; TRBD2 aligns across 8 bases. Trimming at V came to 5 bases and at J to 2 bases, leaving 5 bases not matched to a gene. Germline assignment: CDR1 MDHEN and CDR2 SYDVKM. CDR3 length: 15 residues.

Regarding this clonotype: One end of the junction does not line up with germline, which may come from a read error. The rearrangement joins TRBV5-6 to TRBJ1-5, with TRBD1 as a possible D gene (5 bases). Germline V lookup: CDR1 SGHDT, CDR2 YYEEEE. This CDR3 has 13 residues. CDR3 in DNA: TGTGCCAGCAGCTTATGGGGGTATCAGCCCCAGCGTTTT. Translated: CASSLWGYQPQRF.

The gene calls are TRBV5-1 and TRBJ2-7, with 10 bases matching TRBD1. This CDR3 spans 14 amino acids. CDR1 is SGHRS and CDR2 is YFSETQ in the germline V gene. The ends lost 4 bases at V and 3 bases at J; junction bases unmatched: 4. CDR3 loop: CASSPGQGFYEQYF. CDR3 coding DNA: TGCGCCAGCAGCCCGGGACAGGGGTTCTACGAGCAGTACTTC.

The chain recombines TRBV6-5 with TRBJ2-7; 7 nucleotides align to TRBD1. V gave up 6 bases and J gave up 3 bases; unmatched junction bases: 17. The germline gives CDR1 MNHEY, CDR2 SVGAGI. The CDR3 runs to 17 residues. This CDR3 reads CASSPLKGAGHFYEQYF. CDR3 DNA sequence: TGTGCCAGCAGCCCCTTAAAGGGGGCCGGCCATTTCTACGAGCAGTACTTC.